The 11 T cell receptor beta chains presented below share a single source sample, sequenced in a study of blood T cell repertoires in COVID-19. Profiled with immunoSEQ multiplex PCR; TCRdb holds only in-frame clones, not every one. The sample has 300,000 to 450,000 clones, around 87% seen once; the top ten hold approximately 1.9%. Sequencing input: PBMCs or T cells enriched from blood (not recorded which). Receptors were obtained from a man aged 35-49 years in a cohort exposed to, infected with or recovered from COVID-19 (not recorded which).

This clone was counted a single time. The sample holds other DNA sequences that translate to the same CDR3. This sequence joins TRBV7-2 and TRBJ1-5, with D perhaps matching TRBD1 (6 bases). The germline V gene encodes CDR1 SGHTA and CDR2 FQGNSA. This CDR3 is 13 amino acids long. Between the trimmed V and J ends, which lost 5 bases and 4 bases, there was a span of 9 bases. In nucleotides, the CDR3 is TGTGCCAGCAGCCTACAGGGAAATCAGCCCCAGCATTTT. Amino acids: CASSLQGNQPQHF.

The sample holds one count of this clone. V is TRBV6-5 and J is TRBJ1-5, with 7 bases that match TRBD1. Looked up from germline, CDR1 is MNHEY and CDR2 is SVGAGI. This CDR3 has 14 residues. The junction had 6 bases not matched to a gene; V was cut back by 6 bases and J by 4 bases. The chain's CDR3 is CASSLRTGNQPQHF. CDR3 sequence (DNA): TGTGCCAGCAGCCTCCGGACAGGTAATCAGCCCCAGCATTTT.

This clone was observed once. The CDR3 nucleotides are TGTGCCAGCAGCTTAGAACTAGCGGGAGTCGGTCCTTTTGAGCAGTTCTTC. It translates to CASSLELAGVGPFEQFF. The rearrangement links TRBV11-3 to TRBJ2-1, with 11 bases fitting TRBD2. V trimming: 0 bases; J trimming: 9 bases; junction bases outside the gene matches: 10. The CDR3 contains 17 residues. In germline, CDR1 is SGHNT, CDR2 YENEEA.

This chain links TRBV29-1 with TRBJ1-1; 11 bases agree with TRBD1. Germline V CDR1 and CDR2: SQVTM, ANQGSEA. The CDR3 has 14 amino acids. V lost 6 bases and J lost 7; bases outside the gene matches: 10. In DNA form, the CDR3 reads TGCAGCGTCAAATCCGGGACAGGGGGTGGTGAAGCTTTCTTT. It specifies CSVKSGTGGGEAFF.

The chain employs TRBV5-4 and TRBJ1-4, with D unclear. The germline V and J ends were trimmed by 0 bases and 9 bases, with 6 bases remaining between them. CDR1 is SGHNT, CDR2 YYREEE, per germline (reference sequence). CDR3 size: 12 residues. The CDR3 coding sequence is TGTGCCAGCAGCTTGGCAGGTCAAAAACTGTTTTTT. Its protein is CASSLAGQKLFF.

CDR3 sequence reads: CASSLRAGASLGEQYF. The CDR3 nucleotides read TGTGCCAGCAGCCTACGGGCGGGCGCCTCCCTAGGAGAGCAGTACTTC. This chain joins TRBV7-3 and TRBJ2-7; possibly TRBD2 for D (5 bases). Looked up from germline, CDR1 is SGHTA and CDR2 is FQGTGA. The ends were cut back, 5 bases at V and 7 bases at J, with 24 bases in the middle. The CDR3 runs 16 residues.

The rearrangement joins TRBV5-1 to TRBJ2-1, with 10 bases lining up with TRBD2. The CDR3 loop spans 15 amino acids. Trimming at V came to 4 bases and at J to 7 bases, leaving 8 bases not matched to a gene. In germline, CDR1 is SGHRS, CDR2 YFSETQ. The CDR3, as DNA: TGCGCCAGCAGCGCCAGCGGGAGGGCCGGAAATGAGCAGTTCTTC. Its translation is CASSASGRAGNEQFF.

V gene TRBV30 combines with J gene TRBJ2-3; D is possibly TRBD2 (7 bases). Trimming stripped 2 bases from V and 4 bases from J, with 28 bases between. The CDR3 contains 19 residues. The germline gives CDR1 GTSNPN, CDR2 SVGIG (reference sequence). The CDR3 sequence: CAWSFSKGGTSPRADTQYF. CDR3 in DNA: TGTGCCTGGAGTTTTAGTAAGGGGGGGACTTCCCCCCGGGCAGATACGCAGTATTTT.

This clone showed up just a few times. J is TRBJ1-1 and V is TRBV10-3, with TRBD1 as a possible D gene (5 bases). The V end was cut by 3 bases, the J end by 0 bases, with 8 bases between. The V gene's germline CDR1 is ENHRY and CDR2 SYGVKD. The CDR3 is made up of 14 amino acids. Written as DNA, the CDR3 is TGTGCCATCAGTGACACCAGGGTGAACACTGAAGCTTTCTTT. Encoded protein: CAISDTRVNTEAFF.

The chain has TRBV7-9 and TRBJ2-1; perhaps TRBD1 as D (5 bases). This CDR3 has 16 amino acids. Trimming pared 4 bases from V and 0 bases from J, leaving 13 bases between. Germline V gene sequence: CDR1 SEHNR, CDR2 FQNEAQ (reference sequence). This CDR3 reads CASSSQGLSSYNEQFF. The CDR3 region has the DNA TGTGCCAGCAGCTCGCAGGGTCTGAGCTCCTACAATGAGCAGTTCTTC. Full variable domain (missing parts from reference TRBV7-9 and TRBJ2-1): DTGVSQNPRHKITKRGQNVTFRCDPISEHNRLYWYRQTLGQGPEFLTYFQNEAQLEKSRLLSDRFSAERPKGSFSTLEIQRTEQGDSAMYLCASSSQGLSSYNEQFFGPGTRLTVL.

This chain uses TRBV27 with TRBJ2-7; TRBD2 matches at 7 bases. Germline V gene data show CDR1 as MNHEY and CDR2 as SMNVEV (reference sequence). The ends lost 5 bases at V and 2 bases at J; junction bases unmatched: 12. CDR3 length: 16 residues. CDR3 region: CASSLSLLAATYEQYF. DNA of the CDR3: TGTGCCAGCAGTCTTTCACTTCTAGCGGCGACCTACGAGCAGTACTTC.